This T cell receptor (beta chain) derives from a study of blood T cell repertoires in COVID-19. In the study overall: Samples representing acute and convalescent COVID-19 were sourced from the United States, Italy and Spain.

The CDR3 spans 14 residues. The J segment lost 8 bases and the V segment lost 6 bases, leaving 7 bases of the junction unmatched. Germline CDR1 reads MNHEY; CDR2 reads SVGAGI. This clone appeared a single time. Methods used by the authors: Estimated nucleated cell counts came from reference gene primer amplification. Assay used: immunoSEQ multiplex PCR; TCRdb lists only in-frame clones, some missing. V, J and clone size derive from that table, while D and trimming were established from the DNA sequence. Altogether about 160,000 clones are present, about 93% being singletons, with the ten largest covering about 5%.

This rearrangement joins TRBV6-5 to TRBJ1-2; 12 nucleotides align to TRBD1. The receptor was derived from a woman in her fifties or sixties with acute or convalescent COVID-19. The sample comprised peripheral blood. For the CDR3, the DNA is TGTGCCAGCAGCCTGGGACAGGGGGCAAACGGCTACACCTTC. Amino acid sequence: CASSLGQGANGYTF.